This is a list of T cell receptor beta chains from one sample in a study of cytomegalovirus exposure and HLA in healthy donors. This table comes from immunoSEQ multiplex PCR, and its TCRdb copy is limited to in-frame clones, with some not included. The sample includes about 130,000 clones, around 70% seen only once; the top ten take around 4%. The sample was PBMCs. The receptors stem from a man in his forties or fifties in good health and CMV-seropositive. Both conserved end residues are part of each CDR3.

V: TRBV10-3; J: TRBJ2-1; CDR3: CAIRGYSGIEQFF
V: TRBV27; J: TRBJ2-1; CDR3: CASSFRATSAYNEQFF
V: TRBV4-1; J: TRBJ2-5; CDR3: CASSQPGTGGGQETQYF
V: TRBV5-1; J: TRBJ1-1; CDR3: CASSQSGDRGSFF
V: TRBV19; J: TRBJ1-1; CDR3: CASSPGQKPKNTEAFF
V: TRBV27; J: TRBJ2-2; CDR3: CASSLVAGHTGELFF
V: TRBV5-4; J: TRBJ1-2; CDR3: CASSQPGGWGYTF
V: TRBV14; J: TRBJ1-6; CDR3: CASSQGQFPNSPLHF
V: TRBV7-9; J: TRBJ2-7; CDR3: CASSSDNGYEQYF
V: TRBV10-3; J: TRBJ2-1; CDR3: CAISEQGEQFF
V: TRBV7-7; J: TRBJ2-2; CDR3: CASSILVGTGELFF
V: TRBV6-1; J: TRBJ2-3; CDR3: CASSPRRLTTDTQYF
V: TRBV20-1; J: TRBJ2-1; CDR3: CSARGGAKEFF
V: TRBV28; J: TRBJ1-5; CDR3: CASSFGQGNQPQHF
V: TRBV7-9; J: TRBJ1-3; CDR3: CACLVGPDISGNTIYF
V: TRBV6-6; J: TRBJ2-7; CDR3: CASSYGTSYEQYF
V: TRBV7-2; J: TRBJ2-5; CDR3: CASSWDRGETQYF
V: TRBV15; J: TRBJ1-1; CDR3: CATSRGGGTEAFF
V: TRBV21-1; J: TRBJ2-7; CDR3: CASSNSLTGTGAAYEQYF
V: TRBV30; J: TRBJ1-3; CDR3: CAWSLSRGNTIYF
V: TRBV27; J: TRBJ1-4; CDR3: CASSPRQGEKLFF
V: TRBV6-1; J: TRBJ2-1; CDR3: CASSEEQGFSYNEQFF
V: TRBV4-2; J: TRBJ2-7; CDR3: CASSQSSSGSSYEQYF
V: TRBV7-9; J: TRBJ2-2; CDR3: CSSSSPRDPNTGELFF
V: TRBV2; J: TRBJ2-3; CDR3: CASSAPLAGTDTQYF
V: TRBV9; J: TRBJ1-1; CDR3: CASSVGHMYAEAFF
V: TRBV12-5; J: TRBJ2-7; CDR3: CASGPRTSGGSYEQYF
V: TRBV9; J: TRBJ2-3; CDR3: CASRGTEPSTDTQYF
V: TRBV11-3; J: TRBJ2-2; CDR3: CASSQGLAGGRGELFF
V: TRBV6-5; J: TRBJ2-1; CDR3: CASSYSRGTGEQFF
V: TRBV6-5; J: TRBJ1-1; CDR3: CASSYEGWGTEAFF
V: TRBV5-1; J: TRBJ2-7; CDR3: CASSTTSSYEQYF